The 16 T cell receptor beta chains given below trace back to one sample, sequenced in a study of T cells in Graves' hyperthyroidism and ophthalmopathy (dated by TCRdb to between 2018 and 2021). To prepare the library, multiplex PCR was applied. The instrument was an Illumina HiSeq 2000. The TCR beta CDR3 regions were amplified from RNA transcripts. For the first round of RT-PCR on the TCR CDR3, the HTBI primer set was used together with the Qiagen OneStep RT-PCR kit. TCRdb trimmed the raw reads at Q25, called clones with MiXCR and kept productive beta chains. Each CDR3 protein gets just one entry, which takes the most common genes and DNA from the rows behind it. The sample includes roughly 280,000 distinct CDR3 sequences, with approximately 17% observed a single time. Over 50% of the sample goes to the ten largest clones. The material sequenced was blood. These receptors were taken from an older woman with Graves' ophthalmopathy.

This clonotype occurred many times. The chain links TRBV11-2 to TRBJ2-5; D is perhaps TRBD2 (5 bases). The germline CDR1 and CDR2 sequences are SGHAT and FQNNGV. The CDR3 sequence is 15 residues long. The V end was cut by 1 base, the J end by 5 bases, with 14 bases between. CDR3 bases: TGTGCCAGCAGCTTAGTTTTGACGGGGAGTGAGACCCAGTACTTC. Encoded protein: CASSLVLTGSETQYF.

The J gene is TRBJ2-5, the V gene TRBV5-6; D gene ambiguous. V lost 0 bases to trimming and J lost 1 base, with 7 bases between them. CDR3 length: 14 residues. Per the germline V gene, CDR1 is SGHDT and CDR2 is YYEEEE. The CDR3 DNA sequence: TGTGCCAGCAGCTTGGGGGCACCCCAAGAGACCCAGTACTTC. It codes for CASSLGAPQETQYF. Together with reference TRBV5-6 and TRBJ2-5, the CDR3 gives the full variable domain: DAGVTQSPTHLIKTRGQQVTLRCSPKSGHDTVSWYQQALGQGPQFIFQYYEEEERQRGNFPDRFSGHQFPNYSSELNVNALLLGDSALYLCASSLGAPQETQYFGPGTRLLVL.

There are many counts of this clonotype. The J gene is TRBJ2-1, the V gene TRBV3-1, with 8 bases matching TRBD2. V was clipped by 3 bases and J by 3 bases; unmatched bases: 4. The CDR3 runs 15 residues. The germline gives CDR1 LGHDT, CDR2 YNNKEL (reference sequence). The CDR3 reads CASSQTGGDYNEQFF. CDR3 sequence (DNA): TGTGCCAGCAGCCAGACCGGGGGGGACTACAATGAGCAGTTCTTC.

The chain uses TRBV10-3 and TRBJ1-1; no clear D. CDR1 and CDR2 (germline): ENHRY, SYGVKD. Trimming cost V 3 bases and J 7 bases, with 9 bases left between them. The CDR3 runs 12 residues. The CDR3 protein is CAISDQRSEAFF. As DNA, the CDR3 is TGTGCCATCAGTGACCAGCGAAGTGAAGCTTTCTTT.

This clonotype was seen many times. The rearrangement uses TRBV7-2 and TRBJ2-3, with D perhaps matching TRBD2 (6 bases). V was shortened by 6 bases and J by 4 bases, with 14 bases between the two germline ends. The CDR3 loop spans 14 amino acids. The germline CDR1 and CDR2 sequences are SGHTA and FQGNSA. CDR3 amino acids: CASRPGRGSDTQYF. As DNA, the CDR3 is TGTGCCAGCAGACCCGGGAGAGGGTCAGATACGCAGTATTTT.

This clonotype was picked up many times. CDR3 sequence (DNA): TGTGCCAGCAGTTTGGAGGGTTCGGGCACAGATACGCAGTATTTT. Encoded protein: CASSLEGSGTDTQYF. The chain uses TRBV28 and TRBJ2-3; D possibly corresponds to TRBD2 (6 bases). The CDR3 is 15 residues long. Deletions cut 3 bases from V and 1 base from J, with 11 bases between. Germline lookup yields CDR1 MDHEN and CDR2 SYDVKM.

This clonotype was recorded many times. The chain carries TRBV7-9 and TRBJ1-2; D is uncertain. V was cut by 5 bases and J by 3 bases, with 19 bases left in between. The CDR3 covers 16 residues. Looked up from germline, CDR1 is SEHNR and CDR2 is FQNEAQ (reference sequence). The CDR3 coding sequence is TGTGCCAGCAGCCCAACGGTCCGGGTTTCTCACTATGGCTACACCTTC. It is translated as CASSPTVRVSHYGYTF.

This clonotype has ten or more counts. At one end, the junction sequence differs from germline, possibly due to a read error. The rearrangement uses TRBV20-1 and TRBJ1-1; 10 bases align to TRBD1. Per the germline V gene, CDR1 is DFQATT and CDR2 is SNEGSKA (reference sequence). CDR3 length: 15 amino acids. As DNA, the CDR3 is TGCAGTGCTGGAGACAGGGGGCAGTCCGACACTGAAGCTTTCTTT. Translation gives CSAGDRGQSDTEAFF.

This clonotype was recorded many times. The chain links TRBV20-1 to TRBJ2-7; 8 nucleotides agree with TRBD1. Germline loops: CDR1 DFQATT, CDR2 SNEGSKA (reference sequence). Trimming cost V 1 base and J 3 bases; bases outside gene matches: 5. The CDR3 is 14 amino acids. The CDR3 sequence: CSARGLDRGYEQYF. The CDR3 nucleotides are TGCAGTGCTAGAGGCCTAGACAGGGGCTACGAGCAGTACTTC.

This clonotype was found many times. The V call is TRBV12-3 or TRBV12-4, the J call TRBJ2-3, with D possibly called TRBD1 or TRBD2 (5 bases each). The CDR3 length is 13 residues. V was shortened by 8 bases and J by 14 bases, with 23 bases between the two germline ends. CDR3 sequence: CASSSGDRSILYF. DNA of the CDR3: TGTGCCAGCTCCAGCGGAGACAGAAGTATTTTGTATTTT.

This clonotype was observed many times. The gene calls are TRBV5-1 and TRBJ1-1; 7 bases fit TRBD1. After removal of 4 bases from V and 5 bases from J, the junction contained 5 bases not matched to a gene. This CDR3 contains 13 residues. Germline V lookup: CDR1 SGHRS, CDR2 YFSETQ. In DNA form, the CDR3 reads TGCGCCAGCAGCCGCCAGGGGGAAACTGAAGCTTTCTTT. This gives the protein CASSRQGETEAFF.

This clonotype was detected a few times. V and J are TRBV28 and TRBJ2-3; D may be TRBD1 (5 bases). The CDR3 totals 14 residues. With 4 bases removed from V and 2 bases from J, the gap between germline ends came to 10 bases. Germline CDR1 reads MDHEN; CDR2 reads SYDVKM. The CDR3 sequence is CASSSGNPTDTQYF. The CDR3 bases are TGTGCCAGCAGTTCAGGGAATCCCACAGATACGCAGTATTTT.

The table lists this clonotype with many counts. The chain uses TRBV7-9 and TRBJ2-7; 10 bases are a match to TRBD1. The germline gives CDR1 SEHNR, CDR2 FQNEAQ (reference sequence). The junction had 8 bases not matched to a gene; V was cut back by 6 bases and J by 6 bases. The CDR3 has 14 residues. The CDR3 nucleotides are TGTGCCAGCAGTTTTGACAGGGGGCAAGGCGAGCAGTACTTC. It encodes CASSFDRGQGEQYF.

In this sample, this clonotype turned up many times. This rearrangement joins TRBV10-2 to TRBJ2-7; 7 bases are shared with TRBD1. With 8 bases clipped from V and 0 bases from J, the junction kept 7 bases outside the gene matches. The germline V gene has CDR1 WSHSY and CDR2 SAAADI. This CDR3 spans 14 amino acids. CDR3 amino acids: CASYSTGSSYEQYF. The DNA of the CDR3 is TGCGCCAGCTATTCGACAGGGAGCTCCTACGAGCAGTACTTC.

Many counts were recorded for this clonotype. The rearrangement uses TRBV19 and TRBJ1-1; D is unresolved. Trimming shortened V by 10 bases and J by 5 bases, and 17 bases separated the two germline ends. Germline CDR1 LNHDA, CDR2 SQIVND (reference sequence). The length of the CDR3 is 13 residues. Here the CDR3 reads CATSIQPGTEAFF. The CDR3 coding sequence is TGTGCCACCTCAATCCAGCCGGGTACTGAAGCTTTCTTT.

This clonotype was counted many times. V gene TRBV4-1 combines with J gene TRBJ2-3; D is ambiguous. The CDR3 covers 15 residues. The V gene's germline CDR1 is MGHRA and CDR2 YSYEKL. The V end was cut by 6 bases, the J end by 3 bases, with 16 bases between. The chain's CDR3 is CASRRNSAETDTQYF. The CDR3 nucleotides read TGCGCCAGCAGGCGTAACTCGGCAGAAACAGATACGCAGTATTTT.